The rows below give T cell receptor beta chains drawn from one sample of a study of blood T cell repertoires in COVID-19. Measured with immunoSEQ multiplex PCR; TCRdb has only the in-frame clones, and not every one. The sample carries 75,000 to 100,000 clones, 81% recorded once. The specimen sequenced was peripheral blood. The receptors here all came from a man aged 60 to 75 with acute or convalescent COVID-19. The CDR3 runs from the conserved cysteine through the conserved F or W. The D gene is left open where the match is weak.

v_gene,j_gene,d_gene,CDR3aa
TRBV5-1,TRBJ2-5,-,CASSRGGQIQETQYF
TRBV27,TRBJ1-1,TRBD1,CASSPSRDRGKAFF
TRBV19,TRBJ2-7,-,CASSLPGPEQYF
TRBV24-1,TRBJ2-2,TRBD1,CATSSTGGSNTGELFF
TRBV28,TRBJ1-2,TRBD1,CASSSNLGTGGGYTF
TRBV5-4,TRBJ2-1,TRBD2,CASSLETSGGDNEQFF
TRBV7-2,TRBJ2-3,TRBD1,CASSFQGTGSTDTQYF
TRBV6-1,TRBJ1-1,-,CASSEFPTLDSLGTEAFF
TRBV3-1/TRBV3-2,TRBJ2-3,TRBD2,CASSQERLAGYSTDTQYF
TRBV6-5,TRBJ1-5,-,CASSLTGIGQPQHF
TRBV10-2,TRBJ2-7,-,CASSRFGGSYEQYF
TRBV19,TRBJ1-1,-,CASSTGGGPEAFF
TRBV19,TRBJ1-1,-,CASKRGGLGNTEAFF
TRBV7-2,TRBJ2-2,-,CASSLRAANTGELFF
TRBV3-1/TRBV3-2,TRBJ1-1,TRBD1,CASSPQDRVTEAFF
TRBV24-1,TRBJ2-2,TRBD2,CATSEGLAGVRSGELFF
TRBV11-2,TRBJ2-5,TRBD1,CASSLNRGGIETQYF
TRBV7-8,TRBJ1-1,-,CASSLVGQGNTEAFF
TRBV10-3,TRBJ1-2,-,CAISESFWVRDYGYTF
TRBV21-1,TRBJ1-4,-,CASSPRLDSRSNEKLFF
TRBV29-1,TRBJ2-7,TRBD1,CSVALDRTPYEQYF
TRBV5-4,TRBJ1-2,-,CASSLEGRVVTGYTF
TRBV7-2,TRBJ2-1,-,CASSLGREREQFF
TRBV12-3/TRBV12-4,TRBJ2-5,TRBD1,CASSLTGGETQYF
TRBV28,TRBJ1-1,TRBD1,CASSLSPRDRGRTEAFF
TRBV4-2,TRBJ2-3,TRBD2,CASSQEAGGPLDTQYF
TRBV11-2,TRBJ2-3,-,CASSLERRTDTQYF
TRBV5-4,TRBJ2-1,-,CASSLAGSRGSYNEQFF
TRBV7-2,TRBJ1-6,TRBD1,CASSSRQGAPYNSPLHF
TRBV5-8,TRBJ2-3,TRBD1,CASRTGTTDTQYF
TRBV30,TRBJ1-1,TRBD1,CAWMRQGVSEAFF
TRBV2,TRBJ2-1,TRBD2,CASRGGLEDYNEQFF
TRBV6-1,TRBJ1-2,-,CASSENVGRVEGYTF
TRBV19,TRBJ1-2,-,CASSIFGISASYGYTF
TRBV19,TRBJ2-2,TRBD2,CASSKGLLAGSGTGELFF
TRBV3-1/TRBV3-2,TRBJ1-2,-,CASSQDRSDGYTF
TRBV19,TRBJ1-1,-,CASSMQVYTEAFF
TRBV5-4,TRBJ2-3,TRBD1,CASSLGQGFADTQYF
TRBV7-2,TRBJ2-7,-,CASSLISQGGYEQYF
TRBV6-2/TRBV6-3,TRBJ1-4,-,CASSRPGVNEKLFF
TRBV20-1,TRBJ2-1,-,CSARDLEREFF
TRBV11-2,TRBJ2-1,-,CASSPRGLPSYNEQFF
TRBV4-3,TRBJ1-2,-,CASSQDRGYGYTF
TRBV6-5,TRBJ2-6,-,CASSLHRAGGANVLTF
TRBV6-2/TRBV6-3,TRBJ1-1,-,CASSIDFNTEAFF
TRBV6-5,TRBJ1-5,-,CASSYGSRRPQHF
TRBV7-8,TRBJ1-2,TRBD1,CASSFGQAYGYTF
TRBV7-2,TRBJ1-5,-,CASSLSRHPNQPQHF
TRBV3-1/TRBV3-2,TRBJ2-3,TRBD2,CASSRTSGTIRSSTDTQYF
TRBV11-3,TRBJ2-7,-,CASSAPRMGSYYEQYF
TRBV19,TRBJ2-5,TRBD1,CASSRSGQGPQETQYF
TRBV3-1/TRBV3-2,TRBJ2-7,TRBD1,CASSRSLTGLYEQYF
TRBV27,TRBJ2-1,TRBD2,CASSPGTRGSDEQFF